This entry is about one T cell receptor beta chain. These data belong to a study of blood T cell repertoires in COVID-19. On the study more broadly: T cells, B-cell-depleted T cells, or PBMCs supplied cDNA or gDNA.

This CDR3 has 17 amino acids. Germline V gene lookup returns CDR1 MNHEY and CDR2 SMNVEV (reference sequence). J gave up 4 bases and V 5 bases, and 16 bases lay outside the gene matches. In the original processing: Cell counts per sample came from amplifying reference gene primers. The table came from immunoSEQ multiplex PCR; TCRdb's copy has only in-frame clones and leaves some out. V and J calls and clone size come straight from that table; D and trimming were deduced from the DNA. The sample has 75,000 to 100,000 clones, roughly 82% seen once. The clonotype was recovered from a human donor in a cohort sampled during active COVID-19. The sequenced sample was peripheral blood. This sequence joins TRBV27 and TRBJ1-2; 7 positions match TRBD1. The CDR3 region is CASSPMTGTANPYGYTF. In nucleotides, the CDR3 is TGTGCCAGCAGTCCAATGACCGGGACAGCGAACCCCTATGGCTACACCTTC.